This entry features one T cell receptor beta chain sequence. These data originate in a study of OX40 agonist ivuxolimab in advanced cancers. The V end lost 6 bases, the J end lost 2 bases, and 17 bases lay between the germline ends. Per the germline V gene, CDR1 is KGHSH and CDR2 is LQKENI. The CDR3 is 15 residues long. Using immunoSEQ multiplex PCR, the repertoire was profiled, and TCRdb retains in-frame clones only, with some absent. The table has 45,000 to 65,000 clones, around 87% seen once; the top ten hold roughly 1.8%. The chain carries TRBV18 and TRBJ2-7, with D possibly being TRBD2 (5 bases). The source is an adult with an advanced solid tumor such as melanoma, head and neck, liver or kidney cancer. The starting material was CD4+ or CD8+ T cells sorted from blood, obtained in a trial of the OX40 agonist ivuxolimab. In DNA, the CDR3 is TGTGCCAGCTCGTTAGCTCGGGGTGGGCCCTACGAGCAGTACGTC. This translates into CASSLARGGPYEQYV.